This T cell receptor beta chain originates from a study of T cells after posttransplantation cyclophosphamide. Germline lookup yields CDR1 SNHLY and CDR2 FYNNEI. This CDR3 contains 16 residues. V lost 10 bases to trimming and J lost 2 bases, with 23 bases between them. Libraries were prepared by immunoSEQ multiplex PCR; TCRdb keeps only in-frame clonotypes and omits some of them. The data show under 4,000 clones, about 66% seen once. The sequencing input was memory CD8+ T cells sorted from blood. The V and J genes are TRBV2 and TRBJ2-5; D is perhaps TRBD2 (6 bases). This receptor was obtained from a woman aged 25-40 years in good health and a related stem cell transplant donor. CDR3: CAIWDGSFGGQETQYF. The CDR3 region has the DNA TGTGCCATCTGGGACGGATCCTTTGGGGGGCAAGAGACCCAGTACTTC.